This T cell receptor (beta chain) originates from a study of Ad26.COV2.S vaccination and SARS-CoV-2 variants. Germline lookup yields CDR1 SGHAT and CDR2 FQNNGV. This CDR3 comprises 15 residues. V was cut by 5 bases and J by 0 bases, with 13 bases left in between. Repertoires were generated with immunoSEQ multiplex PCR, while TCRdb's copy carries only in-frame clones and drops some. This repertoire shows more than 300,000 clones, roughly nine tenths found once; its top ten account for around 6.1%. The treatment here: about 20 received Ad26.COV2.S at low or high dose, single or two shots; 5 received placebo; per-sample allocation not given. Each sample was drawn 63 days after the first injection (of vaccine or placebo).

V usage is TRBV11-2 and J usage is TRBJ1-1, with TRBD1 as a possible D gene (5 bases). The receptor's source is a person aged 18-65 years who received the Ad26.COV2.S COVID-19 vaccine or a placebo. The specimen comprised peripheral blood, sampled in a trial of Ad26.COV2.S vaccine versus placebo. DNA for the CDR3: TGTGCCAGCAGCCTGGGGCAGACCATGAACACTGAAGCTTTCTTT. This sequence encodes CASSLGQTMNTEAFF.